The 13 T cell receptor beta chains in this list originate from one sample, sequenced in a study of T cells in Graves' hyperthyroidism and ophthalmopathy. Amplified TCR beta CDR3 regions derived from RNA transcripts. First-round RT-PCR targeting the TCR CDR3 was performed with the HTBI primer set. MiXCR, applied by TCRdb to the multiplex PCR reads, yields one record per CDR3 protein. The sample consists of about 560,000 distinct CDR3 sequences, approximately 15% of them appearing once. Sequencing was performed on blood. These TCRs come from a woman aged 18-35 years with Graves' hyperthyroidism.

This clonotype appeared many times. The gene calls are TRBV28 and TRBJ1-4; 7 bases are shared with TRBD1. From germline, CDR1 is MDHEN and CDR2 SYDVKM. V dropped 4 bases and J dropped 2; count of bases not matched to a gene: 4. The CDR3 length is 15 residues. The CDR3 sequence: CASSWRQGTNEKLFF. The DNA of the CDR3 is TGTGCCAGCAGTTGGAGACAGGGTACTAATGAAAAACTGTTTTTT.

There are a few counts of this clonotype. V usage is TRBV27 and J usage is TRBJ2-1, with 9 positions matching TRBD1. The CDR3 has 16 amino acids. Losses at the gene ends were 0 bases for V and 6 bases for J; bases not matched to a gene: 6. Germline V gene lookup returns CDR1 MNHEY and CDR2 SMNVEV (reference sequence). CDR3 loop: CASSLSGTGRGNEQFF. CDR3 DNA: TGTGCCAGCAGTTTATCTGGGACAGGGAGGGGCAATGAGCAGTTCTTC.

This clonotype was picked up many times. This CDR3 is CSAIGRTGGQPQHF. CDR3 nucleotide sequence: TGCAGTGCCATTGGACGGACGGGGGGGCAGCCCCAGCATTTT. This sequence joins TRBV20-1 and TRBJ1-5, with a tentative D call TRBD1 (5 bases). This CDR3 contains 14 residues. Trimming cost V 6 bases and J 7 bases, with 19 bases left between them. Looked up from germline, CDR1 is DFQATT and CDR2 is SNEGSKA (reference sequence).

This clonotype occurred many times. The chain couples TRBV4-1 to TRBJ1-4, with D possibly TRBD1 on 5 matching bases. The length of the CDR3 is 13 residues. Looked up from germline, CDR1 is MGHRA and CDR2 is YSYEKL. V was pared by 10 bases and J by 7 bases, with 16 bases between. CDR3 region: CATAERGGEKLFF. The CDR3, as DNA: TGCGCCACCGCGGAGAGGGGCGGTGAAAAACTGTTTTTT.

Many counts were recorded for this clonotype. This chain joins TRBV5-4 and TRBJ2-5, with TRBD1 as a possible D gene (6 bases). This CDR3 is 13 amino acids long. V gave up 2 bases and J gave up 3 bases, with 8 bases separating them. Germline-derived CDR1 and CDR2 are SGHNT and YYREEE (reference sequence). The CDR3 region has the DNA TGTGCCAGCAGCTTAGGACAGAAAGAGACCCAGTACTTC. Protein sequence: CASSLGQKETQYF.

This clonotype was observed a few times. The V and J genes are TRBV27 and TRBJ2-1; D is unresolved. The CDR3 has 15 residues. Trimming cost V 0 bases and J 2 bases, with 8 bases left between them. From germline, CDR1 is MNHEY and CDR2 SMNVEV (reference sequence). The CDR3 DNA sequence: TGTGCCAGCAGTTTATCCGTTCCGCCCTACAATGAGCAGTTCTTC. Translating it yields CASSLSVPPYNEQFF.

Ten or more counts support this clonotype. CDR3 DNA: TGTGCCAGCAGGGTGGGGAGCACCTCTGAAGCTTTCTTT. Translating it yields CASRVGSTSEAFF. V gene TRBV28 combines with J gene TRBJ1-1, with D uncertain. V was trimmed by 6 bases and J by 6 bases, leaving 14 bases between them. Germline assignment: CDR1 MDHEN and CDR2 SYDVKM. The CDR3 contains 13 residues.

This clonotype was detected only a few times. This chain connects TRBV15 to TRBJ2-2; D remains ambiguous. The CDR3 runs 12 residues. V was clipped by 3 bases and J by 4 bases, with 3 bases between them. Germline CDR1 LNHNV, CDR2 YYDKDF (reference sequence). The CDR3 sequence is CATSRITGELFF. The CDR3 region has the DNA TGTGCCACCAGCAGGATCACCGGGGAGCTGTTTTTT.

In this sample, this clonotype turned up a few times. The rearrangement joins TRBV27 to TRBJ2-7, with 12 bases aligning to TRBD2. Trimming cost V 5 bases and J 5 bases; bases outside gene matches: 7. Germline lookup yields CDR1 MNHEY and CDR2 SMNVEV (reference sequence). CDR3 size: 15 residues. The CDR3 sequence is CASSPQLAGGHEQYF. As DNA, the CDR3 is TGTGCCAGCAGTCCACAACTAGCGGGAGGCCACGAGCAGTACTTC.

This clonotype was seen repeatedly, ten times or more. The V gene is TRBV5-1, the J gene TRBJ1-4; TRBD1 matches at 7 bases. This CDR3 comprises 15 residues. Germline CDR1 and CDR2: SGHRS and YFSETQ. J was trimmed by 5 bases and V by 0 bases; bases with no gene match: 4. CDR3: CASSLGDRENEKLFF. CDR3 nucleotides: TGCGCCAGCAGCTTGGGTGACAGGGAGAATGAAAAACTGTTTTTT.

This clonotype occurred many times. The CDR3 nucleotides read TGCAGTGCTATAAGTGCCGGCGGATTCACAGATACGCAGTATTTT. Protein product: CSAISAGGFTDTQYF. The chain combines TRBV20-1 with TRBJ2-3, with unresolved D. Germline CDR1 reads DFQATT; CDR2 reads SNEGSKA (reference sequence). Trimming left V 4 bases short and J 2 bases short, with 16 bases between. This CDR3 is 15 amino acids long.

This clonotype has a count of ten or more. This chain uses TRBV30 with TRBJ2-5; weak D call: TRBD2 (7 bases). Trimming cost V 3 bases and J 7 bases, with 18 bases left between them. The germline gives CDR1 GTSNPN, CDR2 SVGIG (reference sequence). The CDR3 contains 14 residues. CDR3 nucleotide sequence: TGTGCCTGGAGGGAACTAGCGCTAGGGGGGACCCAGTACTTC. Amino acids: CAWRELALGGTQYF.

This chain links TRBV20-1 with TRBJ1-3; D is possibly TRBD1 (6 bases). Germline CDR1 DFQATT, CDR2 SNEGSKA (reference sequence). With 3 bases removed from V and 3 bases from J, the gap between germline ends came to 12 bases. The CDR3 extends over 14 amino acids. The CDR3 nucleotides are TGCAGTGCTAGGGCCTCAGGGGTTGGAAACACCATATATTTT. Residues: CSARASGVGNTIYF.